Included here is one TCR beta chain sequence, with context. The length of the CDR3 is 15 residues. CDR1 MDHEN and CDR2 SYDVKM come from the germline V gene. Trimming left V 5 bases short and J 0 bases short, with 14 bases between. TCRdb ran MiXCR on the 5' RACE reads and lists one entry per CDR3 protein. The table shows about 260,000 distinct CDR3 sequences, with about 5% occurring only once. This entry is derived from a study of T cells after yellow fever vaccination. This material consisted of CD4+ T cells sorted from PBMCs, taken on the day of the yellow fever booster vaccination. The J gene is TRBJ2-7, the V gene TRBV28; D may be TRBD2 (6 bases). This TCR was sampled from a man in his late teens or twenties who received the YFV17D yellow fever vaccine. DNA of the CDR3: TGTGCCAGCAGTCCTCCTGGGGGGAGCTCCTACGAGCAGTACGTC. As protein: CASSPPGGSSYEQYV.